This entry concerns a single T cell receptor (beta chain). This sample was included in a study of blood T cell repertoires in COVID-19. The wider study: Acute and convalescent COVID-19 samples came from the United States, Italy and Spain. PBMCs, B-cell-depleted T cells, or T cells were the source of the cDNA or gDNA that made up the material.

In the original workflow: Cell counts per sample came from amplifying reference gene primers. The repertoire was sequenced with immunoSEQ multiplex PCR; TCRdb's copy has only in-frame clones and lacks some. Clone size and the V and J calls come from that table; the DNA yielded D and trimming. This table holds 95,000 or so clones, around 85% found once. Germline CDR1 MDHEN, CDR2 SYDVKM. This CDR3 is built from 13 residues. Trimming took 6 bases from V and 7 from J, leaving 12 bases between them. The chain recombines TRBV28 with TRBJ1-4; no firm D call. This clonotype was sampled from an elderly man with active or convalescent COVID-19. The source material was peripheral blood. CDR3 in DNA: TGTGCCAGCAGCTTTTTATCGGGTGAAAAACTGTTTTTT. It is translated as CASSFLSGEKLFF. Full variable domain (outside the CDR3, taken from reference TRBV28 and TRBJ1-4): DVKVTQSSRYLVKRTGEKVFLECVQDMDHENMFWYRQDPGLGLRLIYFSYDVKMKEKGDIPEGYSVSREKKERFSLILESASTNQTSMYLCASSFLSGEKLFFGSGTQLSVL.